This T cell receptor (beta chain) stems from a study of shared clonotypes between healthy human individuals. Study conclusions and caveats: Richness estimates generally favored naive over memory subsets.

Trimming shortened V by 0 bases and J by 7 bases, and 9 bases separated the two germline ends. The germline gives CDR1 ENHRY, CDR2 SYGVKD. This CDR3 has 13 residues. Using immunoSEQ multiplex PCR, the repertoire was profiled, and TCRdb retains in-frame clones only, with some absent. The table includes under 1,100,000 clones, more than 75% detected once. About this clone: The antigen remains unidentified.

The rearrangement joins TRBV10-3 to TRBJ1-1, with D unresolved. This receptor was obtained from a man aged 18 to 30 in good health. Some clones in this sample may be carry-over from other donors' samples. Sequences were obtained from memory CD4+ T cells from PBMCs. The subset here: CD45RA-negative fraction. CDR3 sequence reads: CAISESERGEAFF. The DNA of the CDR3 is TGTGCCATCAGTGAGTCCGAACGGGGTGAAGCTTTCTTT.